A single sample gave rise to the 22 T cell receptor beta chains below, sequenced in a study of CD8+ T cells in alopecia areata. Extracted RNA was reverse transcribed into cDNA, the sequencing template. Generated by immunoSEQ multiplex PCR, the TCRdb table keeps only in-frame clones and is missing some. This table holds 200,000 or so clones, 58% found once. Documented treatment: oral pan-JAK inhibitor, 5-10 mg twice daily. The source material was CD4+ T cells sorted from blood, sampled at week 24, from a patient treated with tofacitinib. The receptors shown here come from a human donor with alopecia areata.

This clone has more than one count but fewer than ten. The chain couples TRBV29-1 to TRBJ1-2; D possibly corresponds to TRBD1 (6 bases). The V gene's germline CDR1 is SQVTM and CDR2 ANQGSEA. CDR3 size: 14 residues. V lost 4 bases and J lost 3, with 15 bases in between. CDR3 residues: CSVAPTAGDYGYTF. Here the CDR3 DNA reads TGCAGCGTTGCACCTACCGCAGGGGACTATGGCTACACCTTC.

This rearrangement joins TRBV7-2 to TRBJ2-7; tentatively, D is TRBD2 (6 bases). Per the germline V gene, CDR1 is SGHTA and CDR2 is FQGNSA. The CDR3 has 14 residues. Trimming pared 7 bases from V and 0 bases from J, leaving 13 bases between. This chain's CDR3 is CASKLAGSSYEQYF. The CDR3 DNA reads as TGTGCCAGCAAGTTGGCGGGGAGCTCCTACGAGCAGTACTTC.

The chain uses TRBV5-6 and TRBJ2-3; tentatively, D is TRBD2 (6 bases). Per the germline V gene, CDR1 is SGHDT and CDR2 is YYEEEE. The CDR3 has 13 residues. Trimming removed 4 bases at V and 6 bases at J, with 12 bases between. The CDR3 protein is CASSKPAGDTQYF. The CDR3 nucleotides are TGTGCCAGCAGCAAACCTGCGGGGGATACGCAGTATTTT.

This clone was detected a few times. CDR3 protein: CASSIGGNTEAFF. The CDR3 DNA follows: TGTGCCAGTAGTATAGGGGGGAACACTGAAGCTTTCTTT. The chain uses TRBV19 and TRBJ1-1; no firm D call. Germline CDR1 reads LNHDA; CDR2 reads SQIVND (reference sequence). The CDR3 has 13 residues. V was pared by 1 base and J by 1 base, with 4 bases between.

The J gene is TRBJ2-1, the V gene TRBV7-2, with D perhaps being TRBD1 or TRBD2 (5 bases each). Per the germline V gene, CDR1 is SGHTA and CDR2 is FQGNSA. Trimming shortened V by 5 bases and J by 0 bases, and 11 bases separated the two germline ends. The CDR3 runs to 15 residues. DNA of the CDR3: TGTGCCAGCAGCCTTGACAGCGGCTCCTACAATGAGCAGTTCTTC. Translated: CASSLDSGSYNEQFF.

As to this clone: The same CDR3 can be traced to other DNA sequences in this sample. The V call is TRBV2, the J call TRBJ2-5; 9 nucleotides agree with TRBD2. Germline loops: CDR1 SNHLY, CDR2 FYNNEI. The CDR3 is 15 amino acids. Trimming took 4 bases from V and 2 from J; bases not matched to a gene: 5. This chain's CDR3 is CASSGVAGEQETQYF. Written as DNA, the CDR3 is TGTGCCAGCAGTGGAGTAGCGGGAGAACAAGAGACCCAGTACTTC.

The chain recombines TRBV27 with TRBJ2-7; 8 bases are shared with TRBD1. The germline gives CDR1 MNHEY, CDR2 SMNVEV (reference sequence). The ends lost 6 bases at V and 5 bases at J; junction bases unmatched: 12. The CDR3 sequence is 15 residues long. The CDR3, as DNA: TGTGCCAGCAGCGAACAGGGGGGCCCCCTAAACGAGCAGTACTTC. Amino acid sequence: CASSEQGGPLNEQYF.

A few counts support this clone. Here the CDR3 reads CASSSWSEAFF. The CDR3 DNA is TGTGCCAGCAGTTCCTGGTCTGAAGCTTTCTTT. The V gene is TRBV27, the J gene TRBJ1-1; D remains ambiguous. V lost 4 bases and J 6 bases, leaving 6 bases between the germline ends. CDR1 is MNHEY and CDR2 is SMNVEV in the germline V gene (reference sequence). This CDR3 is 11 amino acids long.

In its sample, this clone was seen a few times. V and J are TRBV2 and TRBJ2-3; no firm D call. The germline V gene has CDR1 SNHLY and CDR2 FYNNEI. The CDR3 spans 13 residues. Trimming pared 7 bases from V and 0 bases from J, leaving 8 bases between. The CDR3: CASNGRSTDTQYF. In DNA, the CDR3 is TGTGCCAGCAACGGCCGAAGCACAGATACGCAGTATTTT.

The chain links TRBV5-6 to TRBJ1-2, with 11 positions matching TRBD1. V shed 5 bases and J 5 bases; nucleotides not matched to a gene: 5. This CDR3 is 14 amino acids long. The germline V gene has CDR1 SGHDT and CDR2 YYEEEE. The CDR3 DNA follows: TGTGCCAGCAGGCGGACAGGGGGCAAGTATGGCTACACCTTC. Amino acid sequence: CASRRTGGKYGYTF.

The chain carries TRBV7-8 and TRBJ1-1; possibly TRBD1 for D (5 bases). The germline V gene encodes CDR1 SGHVS and CDR2 FQNEAQ. With 5 bases removed from V and 7 bases from J, the gap between germline ends came to 17 bases. The CDR3 covers 14 residues. The CDR3 DNA is TGTGCCAGCAGCCGTGAAGCGGGGCGCTATGAAGCTTTCTTT. It translates to CASSREAGRYEAFF.

This chain connects TRBV30 to TRBJ1-1; D is possibly TRBD1 (6 bases). Trimming removed 0 bases from V and 10 bases from J, with 15 bases in between. The germline V gene has CDR1 GTSNPN and CDR2 SVGIG (reference sequence). This CDR3 is 13 amino acids long. For the CDR3, the DNA is TGTGCCTGGAGTGTCGGGACACCAGGCGTAGCTTTCTTT. The encoded protein is CAWSVGTPGVAFF.

This clone was observed a handful of times. This chain joins TRBV19 and TRBJ2-3; D is perhaps TRBD1 or TRBD2 (5 bases each). V lost 5 bases, J lost 2 bases, and 11 bases lay in between. CDR1 LNHDA and CDR2 SQIVND come from the germline V gene (reference sequence). The length of the CDR3 is 14 residues. The CDR3 loop reads CASSEGPNTDTQYF. The CDR3 DNA follows: TGTGCCAGTAGTGAGGGGCCAAACACAGATACGCAGTATTTT. Full variable domain (missing parts from reference TRBV19 and TRBJ2-3): DGGITQSPKYLFRKEGQNVTLSCEQNLNHDAMYWYRQDPGQGLRLIYYSQIVNDFQKGDIAEGYSVSREKKESFPLTVTSAQKNPTAFYLCASSEGPNTDTQYFGPGTRLTVL.

The chain combines TRBV30 with TRBJ2-3; D is undetermined. The V end was cut by 0 bases, the J end by 14 bases, with 15 bases between. The CDR3 is 12 residues long. Germline lookup yields CDR1 GTSNPN and CDR2 SVGIG (reference sequence). The CDR3 bases are TGTGCCTGGAGTGTGACTCGGGCCGTGCCGTATTTT. It specifies CAWSVTRAVPYF.

V usage is TRBV5-1 and J usage is TRBJ2-5, with D tentatively TRBD2 (5 bases). CDR1 SGHRS and CDR2 YFSETQ come from the germline V gene. Trimming removed 5 bases at V and 7 bases at J, with 15 bases between. The CDR3 length is 13 residues. The CDR3 is CASRSLPEGTQYF. In DNA, the CDR3 is TGCGCCAGCAGGAGTCTCCCTGAGGGGACCCAGTACTTC.

This clone was seen a few times. The rearrangement links TRBV10-3 to TRBJ2-1; weak D call: TRBD2 (5 bases). Germline CDR1 and CDR2: ENHRY and SYGVKD. The CDR3 is 13 amino acids. V lost 7 bases to trimming and J lost 7 bases, with 14 bases between them. The CDR3 here is CAITLGRGNEQFF. The CDR3 DNA reads as TGTGCCATCACGCTAGGAAGAGGGAATGAGCAGTTCTTC.

Remarks on this clone: The same CDR3 arises from other DNA sequences in this sample as well. The chain employs TRBV10-3 and TRBJ2-5, with D perhaps being TRBD1 or TRBD2 (5 bases each). The CDR3 consists of 14 residues. Germline loops: CDR1 ENHRY, CDR2 SYGVKD. Trimming left V 3 bases short and J 2 bases short, with 10 bases between. CDR3 sequence: CAISDGTAQETQYF. The CDR3 DNA reads TGTGCCATCAGTGATGGGACGGCACAAGAGACCCAGTACTTC.

This clone was found a few times. The chain uses TRBV25-1 and TRBJ1-2; 9 bases agree with TRBD1. The V gene's germline CDR1 is MGHDK and CDR2 SYGVNS. The CDR3 sequence is 15 residues long. V gave up 3 bases and J gave up 7 bases; unmatched junction bases: 9. CDR3 in DNA: TGTGCCAGCAGTGATCATCCGGGACAGGGAGGTGGCTACACCTTC. Amino acids: CASSDHPGQGGGYTF.

The chain links TRBV18 to TRBJ2-7, with TRBD2 as a possible D gene (6 bases). V was trimmed by 4 bases and J by 5 bases, leaving 15 bases between them. This CDR3 spans 14 amino acids. The germline V gene encodes CDR1 KGHSH and CDR2 LQKENI. This CDR3 reads CASSLRMTSDEQYF. CDR3 DNA: TGTGCCAGCTCACTCCGGATGACTAGTGACGAGCAGTACTTC.

The chain combines TRBV7-3 with TRBJ2-2; TRBD1 matches 7 bases. The V and J ends lost 1 base and 4 bases, in that order; junction bases with no gene match: 12. CDR3 size: 18 residues. Germline assignment: CDR1 SGHTA and CDR2 FQGTGA. CDR3 region: CASSLNRPGRGFTGELFF. The CDR3, as DNA: TGTGCCAGCAGCTTAAACAGACCTGGCAGGGGGTTCACCGGGGAGCTGTTTTTT.

This sequence joins TRBV6-1 and TRBJ1-3, with a weak D call TRBD1 (6 bases). The V gene lost 3 bases and the J gene lost 2 bases, with 14 bases spanning the gap. Germline lookup yields CDR1 MNHNS and CDR2 SASEGT. The CDR3 spans 16 residues. The CDR3 protein is CASSERQVETGNTIYF. The CDR3 DNA reads as TGTGCCAGCAGTGAGCGACAGGTCGAAACTGGAAACACCATATATTTT.

This chain connects TRBV7-9 to TRBJ2-1; TRBD2 agrees at 7 bases. Germline V lookup: CDR1 SEHNR, CDR2 FQNEAQ (reference sequence). The ends lost 1 base at V and 9 bases at J; junction bases unmatched: 12. CDR3 length equals 16 residues. The CDR3 bases are TGTGCCAGCAGCTTAGAAGCGGGATTTCGGGTTCGTGAGCAGTTCTTC. As protein: CASSLEAGFRVREQFF. Full variable domain (missing parts from reference TRBV7-9 and TRBJ2-1): DTGVSQNPRHKITKRGQNVTFRCDPISEHNRLYWYRQTLGQGPEFLTYFQNEAQLEKSRLLSDRFSAERPKGSFSTLEIQRTEQGDSAMYLCASSLEAGFRVREQFFGPGTRLTVL.